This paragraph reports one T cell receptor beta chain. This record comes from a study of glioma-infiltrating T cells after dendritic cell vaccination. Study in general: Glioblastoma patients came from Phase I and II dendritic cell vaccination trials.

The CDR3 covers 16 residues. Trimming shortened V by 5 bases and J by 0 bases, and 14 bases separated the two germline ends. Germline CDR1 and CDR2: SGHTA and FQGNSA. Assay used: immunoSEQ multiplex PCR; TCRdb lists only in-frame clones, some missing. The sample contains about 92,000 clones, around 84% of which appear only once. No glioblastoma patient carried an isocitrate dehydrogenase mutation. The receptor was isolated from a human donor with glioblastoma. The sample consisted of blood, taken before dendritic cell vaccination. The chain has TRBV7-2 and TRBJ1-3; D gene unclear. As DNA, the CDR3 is TGTGCCAGCAGCCCAGATTTCGGCGGCTCTGGAAACACCATATATTTT. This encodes CASSPDFGGSGNTIYF.